The 9 T cell receptor beta chains presented below share a single source sample, sequenced in a study of monozygotic twins with inflammatory bowel disease. TCRdb reprocessed the 5' RACE reads and keeps a single row for each CDR3 protein, giving no DNA. Its table lists some 450,000 distinct CDR3 sequences. Sequencing used blood. These TCRs come from a human donor with ulcerative colitis or Crohn's disease, or a healthy co-twin of an affected twin (not recorded which).

The gene calls are TRBV9 and TRBJ2-3; TCRdb's D call of TRBD1 is untestable without DNA. Germline CDR1 and CDR2: SGDLS and YYNGEE. This CDR3 comprises 15 residues. This CDR3 reads CASSVLQGNTDTQYF.

The rearrangement links TRBV7-3 to TRBJ1-1. CDR1 and CDR2 (germline): SGHTA, FQGTGA. The CDR3 extends over 15 amino acids. CDR3 residues: CASSKHGGENTEAFF.

This rearrangement joins TRBV5-4 to TRBJ1-6. Germline V gene sequence: CDR1 SGHNT, CDR2 YYREEE (reference sequence). This CDR3 is 13 amino acids long. The CDR3 region is CASSLAPDSPLHF.

The chain joins TRBV14 to TRBJ2-3; the D call from TCRdb, TRBD2, cannot be confirmed without DNA. The CDR3 runs 16 residues. Germline CDR1 and CDR2: SGHDN and FVKESK. The CDR3 here is CASSQDRTSGTDTQYF.

The chain couples TRBV6-2 or TRBV6-3 to TRBJ1-2; TCRdb reports TRBD1, a call that lacks DNA to check it against. This CDR3 region has 14 residues. The V gene's germline CDR1 is MNHEY and CDR2 SVGEGT. CDR3 sequence reads: CASSGQLSGYGYTF.

The chain couples TRBV18 to TRBJ2-3; TCRdb calls TRBD1, which cannot be checked without DNA. The CDR3 consists of 18 residues. Per the germline V gene, CDR1 is KGHSH and CDR2 is LQKENI. This chain's CDR3 is CASSLSRVGGFVVDTQYF.

This chain links TRBV5-1 with TRBJ1-2; TCRdb selects TRBD1, and the lack of DNA leaves this call unchecked. Per the germline V gene, CDR1 is SGHRS and CDR2 is YFSETQ. CDR3 length: 16 amino acids. Here the CDR3 reads CASSLGTGMYDYGYTF.

The J gene is TRBJ1-1, the V gene TRBV29-1. Germline V gene lookup returns CDR1 SQVTM and CDR2 ANQGSEA. The CDR3 is 12 residues long. The CDR3 loop reads CSGYLFDTEAFF.

The chain carries TRBV5-4 and TRBJ2-5; TCRdb outputs TRBD2, but without DNA this stays unchecked. Germline loops: CDR1 SGHNT, CDR2 YYREEE (reference sequence). The CDR3 covers 17 residues. The CDR3 region is CASSSTSGRARAETQYF.